These T cell receptor beta chains were read from a single sample in a study of shared clonotypes between healthy human individuals. TCRdb's table, derived via immunoSEQ multiplex PCR, lists solely in-frame clones and lacks some. The sample shows hundreds of thousands of clones, roughly 96% of them seen only once. Sequenced sample: naive CD8+ T cells sorted from blood. These receptors came from a man in his thirties or forties in good health. CDR3s include the opening cysteine and the closing phenylalanine or tryptophan. The D gene is left open where the match is weak. A row's size may be missing; if present it is once, few, many or a size class.

cdr3_aa cdr3_nt v_call clone_size j_call d_call
CASSQGTGTGVYEQYF TGTGCCAGCAGCCAAGGCACCGGGACAGGGGTCTACGAGCAGTACTTC TRBV4-2 - TRBJ2-7 TRBD1
CASSTGEAFF TGTGCCAGCAGCACGGGTGAAGCTTTCTTT TRBV7-9 - TRBJ1-1 -
CASSFDGSGLDTQYF TGTGCCAGCAGTTTCGACGGGAGTGGTCTAGATACGCAGTATTTT TRBV27 - TRBJ2-3 -
CASSQGLLLATDTGELFF TGCGCCAGCAGCCAAGGCTTGTTACTGGCCACGGACACCGGGGAGCTGTTTTTT TRBV4-1 - TRBJ2-2 -
CASSLDSTYEQYF TGTGCCAGCAGCTTGGACAGTACCTACGAGCAGTACTTC TRBV7-9 - TRBJ2-7 -
CASSFSGSGNTIYF TGTGCCAGCAGTTTCTCAGGGTCTGGAAACACCATATATTTT TRBV28 - TRBJ1-3 -
CASSLYSGATNEKLFF TGTGCCAGCAGTTTATACTCCGGGGCAACTAATGAAAAACTGTTTTTT TRBV28 - TRBJ1-4 -
CASTQGAGSLYEQYF TGTGCCAGTACCCAAGGTGCGGGATCTTTGTACGAGCAGTACTTC TRBV19 - TRBJ2-7 -
CASSPEGTAGGHGTEAFF TGTGCCAGCAGCCCCGAGGGAACGGCAGGGGGCCATGGCACTGAAGCTTTCTTT TRBV9 - TRBJ1-1 TRBD1
CAIRDVKAANTGELFF TGTGCCATCAGGGACGTAAAGGCAGCGAACACCGGGGAGCTGTTTTTT TRBV10-3 - TRBJ2-2 -
CASSVIQGDHEQYF TGTGCCAGCAGTGTTATTCAGGGGGACCACGAGCAGTACTTC TRBV2 - TRBJ2-7 TRBD1
CASSLLTDGNTIYF TGTGCCAGCAGCTTGCTGACAGACGGAAACACCATATATTTT TRBV5-4 - TRBJ1-3 -
CASSYRRTGDYEQYF TGTGCCAGCAGTTACCGACGGACAGGAGACTACGAGCAGTACTTC TRBV6-6 - TRBJ2-7 TRBD1
CASSLVPGQGKGDTEAFF TGTGCCAGCAGCTTAGTTCCCGGGCAGGGGAAAGGGGACACTGAAGCTTTCTTT TRBV7-9 - TRBJ1-1 -
CASSQAGTSGTNEQFF TGTGCCAGCAGCCAAGCCGGGACTAGCGGGACTAATGAGCAGTTCTTC TRBV14 - TRBJ2-1 TRBD2
CASKTSGNSMGYEQYF TGTGCCAGCAAGACTAGCGGGAACTCAATGGGCTACGAGCAGTACTTC TRBV7-8 - TRBJ2-7 TRBD2
CASSPVTGTAVGELFF TGTGCCAGCTCACCCGTGACCGGGACCGCAGTCGGGGAGCTGTTTTTT TRBV18 - TRBJ2-2 -
CASSYGTTGGEQFF TGTGCCAGCAGTTACGGGACAACGGGCGGTGAGCAGTTCTTC TRBV6-5 - TRBJ2-1 -
CASSLWADTNYGYTF TGTGCCAGCAGCTTGTGGGCAGACACTAACTATGGCTACACCTTC TRBV5-4 once TRBJ1-2 -
CASRNRGAGAGGGYTF TGTGCCAGCCGCAATAGGGGGGCGGGGGCAGGAGGTGGCTACACCTTC TRBV6-6 - TRBJ1-2 -
CASSQDRGRMRNEQFF TGCGCCAGCAGCCAGGACAGGGGAAGGATGCGCAATGAGCAGTTCTTC TRBV4-3 - TRBJ2-1 TRBD1
CSGSTSGRRVTGELFF TGCAGCGGTTCGACTAGCGGGAGACGAGTCACCGGGGAGCTGTTTTTT TRBV29-1 - TRBJ2-2 TRBD2
CASSYGLSGTDTQYF TGTGCCAGCAGTTACGGGTTGTCTGGCACAGATACGCAGTATTTT TRBV6-5 - TRBJ2-3 -
CASSSVPGLEGDTDTQYF TGTGCCAGCAGCTCAGTCCCGGGACTAGAGGGTGACACAGATACGCAGTATTTT TRBV28 - TRBJ2-3 TRBD2